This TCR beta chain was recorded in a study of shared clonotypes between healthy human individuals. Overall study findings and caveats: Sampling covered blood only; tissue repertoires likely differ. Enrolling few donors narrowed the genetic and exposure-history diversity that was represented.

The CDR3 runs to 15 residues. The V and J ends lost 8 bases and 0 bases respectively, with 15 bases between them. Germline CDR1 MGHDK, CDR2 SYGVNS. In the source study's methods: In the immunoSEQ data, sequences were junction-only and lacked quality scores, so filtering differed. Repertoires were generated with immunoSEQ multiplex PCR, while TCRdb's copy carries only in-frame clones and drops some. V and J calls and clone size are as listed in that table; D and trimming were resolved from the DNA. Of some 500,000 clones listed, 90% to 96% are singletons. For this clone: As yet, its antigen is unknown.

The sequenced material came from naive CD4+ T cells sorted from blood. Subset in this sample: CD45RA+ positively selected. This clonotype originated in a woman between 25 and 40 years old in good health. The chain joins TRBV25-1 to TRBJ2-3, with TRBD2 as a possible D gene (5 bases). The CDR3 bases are TGTGCCAGCTCCGACCGGGGTCTTAGCACAGATACGCAGTATTTT. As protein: CASSDRGLSTDTQYF.